These T cell receptor beta chains were read from a single sample in a study of sequential checkpoint blockade in melanoma. The assay was immunoSEQ multiplex PCR, and TCRdb's table has in-frame clones only and misses some. Among about 11,000 clones listed, just under 80% were seen once. Sequences were derived from CD8+ T cells sorted from blood (inferred from file names), sampled from a patient given nivolumab and ipilimumab in sequence. The receptor source for this set is a human donor with melanoma. The CDR3 runs from the conserved cysteine through the conserved F or W. Fields, in order: J gene, CDR3 length, clone size, D gene, V gene, CDR3 protein, CDR3 DNA. The D gene is left open where the match is weak. Size is omitted from some rows. Given values are once, few, many or a class for expanded clones.

J gene: TRBJ2-7
CDR3 length: 14
clone size: NA
D gene: TRBD2
V gene: TRBV10-1
CDR3 protein: CASSPSGNYYEQYF
CDR3 DNA: TGCGCCAGCAGTCCCAGCGGGAATTACTACGAGCAGTACTTC

J gene: TRBJ1-3
CDR3 length: 17
clone size: NA
D gene: TRBD1
V gene: TRBV25-1
CDR3 protein: CASSDLRGQSSGNTIYF
CDR3 DNA: TGTGCCAGCAGTGATCTGAGGGGGCAAAGCTCTGGAAACACCATATATTTT

J gene: TRBJ2-7
CDR3 length: 12
clone size: NA
D gene: TRBD1
V gene: TRBV11-2
CDR3 protein: CASSLTGDEQYF
CDR3 DNA: TGTGCCAGCAGCTTGACAGGGGACGAGCAGTACTTC

J gene: TRBJ1-1
CDR3 length: 15
clone size: NA
D gene: TRBD1
V gene: TRBV7-3
CDR3 protein: CASSLWTGENTEAFF
CDR3 DNA: TGTGCCAGCAGCCTATGGACAGGCGAGAACACTGAAGCTTTCTTT

J gene: TRBJ2-7
CDR3 length: 15
clone size: NA
D gene: TRBD1
V gene: TRBV10-1
CDR3 protein: CASSERQGPSHEQYF
CDR3 DNA: TGCGCCAGCAGTGAACGACAGGGGCCGAGTCACGAGCAGTACTTC

J gene: TRBJ1-1
CDR3 length: 13
clone size: once
D gene: NA
V gene: TRBV10-3
CDR3 protein: CAISATENTEAFF
CDR3 DNA: TGTGCCATCAGTGCAACAGAGAACACTGAAGCTTTCTTT

J gene: TRBJ2-1
CDR3 length: 15
clone size: NA
D gene: TRBD2
V gene: TRBV5-4
CDR3 protein: CASSPTSGNYNEQFF
CDR3 DNA: TGTGCCAGCAGCCCCACTAGCGGGAACTACAATGAGCAGTTCTTC

J gene: TRBJ1-4
CDR3 length: 11
clone size: NA
D gene: NA
V gene: TRBV6-5
CDR3 protein: CASTDGEKLFF
CDR3 DNA: TGTGCCAGCACCGACGGGGAAAAACTGTTTTTT

J gene: TRBJ2-3
CDR3 length: 17
clone size: NA
D gene: NA
V gene: TRBV6-4
CDR3 protein: CASSDPAIRRGTDTQYF
CDR3 DNA: TGTGCCAGCAGTGATCCCGCTATCCGGCGGGGCACAGATACGCAGTATTTT

J gene: TRBJ1-1
CDR3 length: 14
clone size: NA
D gene: NA
V gene: TRBV6-1
CDR3 protein: CASSEGRGNTEAFF
CDR3 DNA: TGTGCCAGCAGTGAAGGCAGGGGGAACACTGAAGCTTTCTTT

J gene: TRBJ2-3
CDR3 length: 14
clone size: once
D gene: TRBD1
V gene: TRBV30
CDR3 protein: CAWSWTGGIDTQYF
CDR3 DNA: TGTGCCTGGAGCTGGACAGGGGGCATAGATACGCAGTATTTT

J gene: TRBJ2-7
CDR3 length: 14
clone size: NA
D gene: TRBD2
V gene: TRBV19
CDR3 protein: CASSPSGRIYEQYF
CDR3 DNA: TGTGCCAGTAGTCCTAGCGGGAGAATATACGAGCAGTACTTC

J gene: TRBJ2-3
CDR3 length: 16
clone size: NA
D gene: NA
V gene: TRBV12-5
CDR3 protein: CASGVSGAGGTDTQYF
CDR3 DNA: TGTGCTAGTGGTGTCTCCGGGGCAGGGGGCACAGATACGCAGTATTTT

J gene: TRBJ2-5
CDR3 length: 15
clone size: few
D gene: NA
V gene: TRBV6-5
CDR3 protein: CASSSYSGRIETQYF
CDR3 DNA: TGTGCCAGCAGTTCGTATTCAGGAAGGATAGAGACCCAGTACTTC

J gene: TRBJ1-6
CDR3 length: 14
clone size: NA
D gene: NA
V gene: TRBV28
CDR3 protein: CASSLQGLNSPLHF
CDR3 DNA: TGTGCCAGCAGTTTACAGGGGCTGAATTCACCCCTCCACTTT

J gene: TRBJ1-1
CDR3 length: 14
clone size: few
D gene: NA
V gene: TRBV4-1
CDR3 protein: CASSSSGGGTEAFF
CDR3 DNA: TGCGCCAGCAGCTCCTCGGGGGGTGGGACTGAAGCTTTCTTT

J gene: TRBJ2-1
CDR3 length: 15
clone size: once
D gene: NA
V gene: TRBV7-2
CDR3 protein: CASSATLNGYNEQFF
CDR3 DNA: TGTGCCAGCAGCGCAACCTTGAACGGTTACAATGAGCAGTTCTTC

J gene: TRBJ2-1
CDR3 length: 14
clone size: NA
D gene: NA
V gene: TRBV9
CDR3 protein: CASSVEGGENEQFF
CDR3 DNA: TGTGCCAGCAGCGTCGAAGGGGGGGAGAATGAGCAGTTCTTC

J gene: TRBJ2-3
CDR3 length: 16
clone size: NA
D gene: TRBD2
V gene: TRBV9
CDR3 protein: CASSALAGGIPDTQYF
CDR3 DNA: TGTGCCAGCAGCGCGCTAGCGGGGGGGATCCCAGATACGCAGTATTTT

J gene: TRBJ1-1
CDR3 length: 14
clone size: NA
D gene: NA
V gene: TRBV7-9
CDR3 protein: CASSRPGQRAEAFF
CDR3 DNA: TGTGCCAGCAGCCGACCGGGACAAAGGGCTGAAGCTTTCTTT

J gene: TRBJ2-7
CDR3 length: 17
clone size: NA
D gene: NA
V gene: TRBV5-4
CDR3 protein: CASSLGVRQGWSYEQYF
CDR3 DNA: TGTGCCAGCAGCTTGGGTGTAAGGCAGGGCTGGTCCTACGAGCAGTACTTC

J gene: TRBJ1-1
CDR3 length: 17
clone size: NA
D gene: NA
V gene: TRBV28
CDR3 protein: CASSLFPPGTFDTEAFF
CDR3 DNA: TGTGCCAGCAGTTTATTCCCTCCGGGAACCTTTGACACTGAAGCTTTCTTT

J gene: TRBJ1-5
CDR3 length: 14
clone size: few
D gene: NA
V gene: TRBV19
CDR3 protein: CASSIVGGNQPQHF
CDR3 DNA: TGTGCCAGTAGTATAGTGGGAGGGAATCAGCCCCAGCATTTT

J gene: TRBJ2-5
CDR3 length: 15
clone size: few
D gene: NA
V gene: TRBV4-2
CDR3 protein: CASSQDWQGQETQYF
CDR3 DNA: TGTGCCAGCAGCCAAGACTGGCAGGGGCAAGAGACCCAGTACTTC

J gene: TRBJ2-3
CDR3 length: 16
clone size: NA
D gene: TRBD1
V gene: TRBV15
CDR3 protein: CATSTYRGREADTQYF
CDR3 DNA: TGTGCCACCAGCACGTACAGGGGGCGCGAGGCAGATACGCAGTATTTT

J gene: TRBJ1-4
CDR3 length: 15
clone size: NA
D gene: NA
V gene: TRBV13
CDR3 protein: CASSLSPGINEKLFF
CDR3 DNA: TGTGCCAGCAGCTTAAGTCCAGGGATTAATGAAAAACTGTTTTTT

J gene: TRBJ2-1
CDR3 length: 17
clone size: NA
D gene: TRBD2
V gene: TRBV15
CDR3 protein: CATSREGLAGDYNEQFF
CDR3 DNA: TGTGCCACCAGCAGAGAAGGTCTAGCGGGGGATTACAATGAGCAGTTCTTC

J gene: TRBJ1-2
CDR3 length: 14
clone size: NA
D gene: TRBD1
V gene: TRBV6-5
CDR3 protein: CASSSQGAGYGYTF
CDR3 DNA: TGTGCCAGCAGTTCCCAGGGGGCGGGCTATGGCTACACCTTC

J gene: TRBJ2-7
CDR3 length: 12
clone size: NA
D gene: TRBD1
V gene: TRBV28
CDR3 protein: CASSSTGFEQYF
CDR3 DNA: TGTGCCAGCAGTTCGACAGGGTTCGAGCAGTACTTC

J gene: TRBJ1-4
CDR3 length: 13
clone size: NA
D gene: NA
V gene: TRBV2
CDR3 protein: CASRTLGDEKLFF
CDR3 DNA: TGTGCCAGCAGGACCCTCGGGGATGAAAAACTGTTTTTT

J gene: TRBJ2-7
CDR3 length: 15
clone size: NA
D gene: TRBD2
V gene: TRBV27
CDR3 protein: CASSLQREGPYGQYF
CDR3 DNA: TGTGCCAGCAGTTTACAGCGGGAGGGCCCTTACGGGCAGTACTTC

J gene: TRBJ1-4
CDR3 length: 16
clone size: NA
D gene: NA
V gene: TRBV27
CDR3 protein: CASSLSFGGIGEKLFF
CDR3 DNA: TGTGCCAGCAGTTTATCGTTCGGAGGGATCGGTGAAAAACTGTTTTTT

J gene: TRBJ1-1
CDR3 length: 13
clone size: NA
D gene: NA
V gene: TRBV10-1
CDR3 protein: CASSVNRNTEAFF
CDR3 DNA: TGCGCCAGCAGTGTAAACAGAAACACTGAAGCTTTCTTT

J gene: TRBJ1-1
CDR3 length: 11
clone size: NA
D gene: TRBD1
V gene: TRBV28
CDR3 protein: CASQGARIAFF
CDR3 DNA: TGTGCCAGCCAGGGGGCGCGAATAGCTTTCTTT

J gene: TRBJ1-2
CDR3 length: 14
clone size: NA
D gene: NA
V gene: TRBV28
CDR3 protein: CASSFPSRAYGYTF
CDR3 DNA: TGTGCCAGCAGTTTCCCTTCCAGGGCCTATGGCTACACCTTC

J gene: TRBJ2-3
CDR3 length: 15
clone size: once
D gene: TRBD1
V gene: TRBV6-4
CDR3 protein: CASSDTQGGTDTQYF
CDR3 DNA: TGTGCCAGCAGTGACACTCAGGGGGGCACAGATACGCAGTATTTT

J gene: TRBJ2-1
CDR3 length: 15
clone size: NA
D gene: TRBD2
V gene: TRBV7-9
CDR3 protein: CASSELAASYNEQFF
CDR3 DNA: TGTGCCAGCAGCGAACTAGCGGCTTCCTACAATGAGCAGTTCTTC

J gene: TRBJ2-7
CDR3 length: 17
clone size: NA
D gene: TRBD2
V gene: TRBV4-1
CDR3 protein: CASSQEPGLAGANEQYF
CDR3 DNA: TGCGCCAGCAGCCAAGAGCCGGGACTAGCGGGAGCTAACGAGCAGTACTTC

J gene: TRBJ2-5
CDR3 length: 16
clone size: NA
D gene: NA
V gene: TRBV7-9
CDR3 protein: CASSLPTGLSEETQYF
CDR3 DNA: TGTGCCAGCAGCCTACCCACAGGGTTATCTGAAGAGACCCAGTACTTC

J gene: TRBJ2-1
CDR3 length: 15
clone size: NA
D gene: TRBD2
V gene: TRBV5-1
CDR3 protein: CASSSGGTSYNEQFF
CDR3 DNA: TGCGCCAGCAGCAGCGGGGGGACTTCCTACAATGAGCAGTTCTTC

J gene: TRBJ2-2
CDR3 length: 15
clone size: NA
D gene: NA
V gene: TRBV7-9
CDR3 protein: CASSPIFSPTGELFF
CDR3 DNA: TGTGCCAGCAGCCCCATTTTTAGCCCCACCGGGGAGCTGTTTTTT

J gene: TRBJ2-3
CDR3 length: 16
clone size: medium-sized
D gene: TRBD2
V gene: TRBV14
CDR3 protein: CASSQETSGGADTQYF
CDR3 DNA: TGTGCCAGCAGCCAAGAAACCAGCGGGGGGGCGGATACGCAGTATTTT

J gene: TRBJ1-2
CDR3 length: 8
clone size: NA
D gene: NA
V gene: TRBV5-3
CDR3 protein: CASRGYTF
CDR3 DNA: TGTGCCTCCCGGGGCTACACCTTC

J gene: TRBJ1-2
CDR3 length: 12
clone size: few
D gene: NA
V gene: TRBV7-9
CDR3 protein: CASSYGGYGYTF
CDR3 DNA: TGTGCCAGCAGCTACGGAGGCTATGGCTACACCTTC

J gene: TRBJ2-7
CDR3 length: 13
clone size: few
D gene: NA
V gene: TRBV10-2
CDR3 protein: CASSDQDFYEQYF
CDR3 DNA: TGCGCCAGCAGTGATCAGGACTTTTACGAGCAGTACTTC

J gene: TRBJ2-3
CDR3 length: 18
clone size: NA
D gene: TRBD2
V gene: TRBV11-2
CDR3 protein: CASSGGAGGQSSTDTQYF
CDR3 DNA: TGTGCCAGCAGCGGAGGGGCGGGGGGGCAATCTAGCACAGATACGCAGTATTTT

J gene: TRBJ2-2
CDR3 length: 13
clone size: NA
D gene: NA
V gene: TRBV9
CDR3 protein: CASSVATSGELFF
CDR3 DNA: TGTGCCAGCAGCGTAGCAACTTCTGGGGAGCTGTTTTTT

J gene: TRBJ1-1
CDR3 length: 16
clone size: few
D gene: TRBD1
V gene: TRBV5-1
CDR3 protein: CASSLEGTGDNTEAFF
CDR3 DNA: TGCGCCAGCAGCTTGGAAGGGACAGGGGACAACACTGAAGCTTTCTTT

J gene: TRBJ2-1
CDR3 length: 15
clone size: once
D gene: TRBD2
V gene: TRBV11-2
CDR3 protein: CASSKGTSKFNEQFF
CDR3 DNA: TGTGCCAGCAGCAAAGGGACTAGCAAATTCAATGAGCAGTTCTTC

J gene: TRBJ2-7
CDR3 length: 15
clone size: NA
D gene: TRBD1
V gene: TRBV6-1
CDR3 protein: CASSEGGQGAYEQYF
CDR3 DNA: TGTGCCAGCAGTGAAGGGGGACAGGGGGCCTACGAGCAGTACTTC

J gene: TRBJ1-2
CDR3 length: 12
clone size: few
D gene: NA
V gene: TRBV4-1
CDR3 protein: CASSQEGGSYTF
CDR3 DNA: TGCGCCAGCAGCCAAGAGGGGGGGAGCTACACCTTC